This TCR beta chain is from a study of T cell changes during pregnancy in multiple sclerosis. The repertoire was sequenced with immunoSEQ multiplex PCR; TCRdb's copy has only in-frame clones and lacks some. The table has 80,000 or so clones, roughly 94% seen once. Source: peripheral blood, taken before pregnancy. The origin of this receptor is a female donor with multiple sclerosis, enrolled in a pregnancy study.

In DNA, the CDR3 is TGCGCCAGCAGCCAAGAGGGGGGGCGCATATCCAACACTGAAGCTTTCTTT. It codes for CASSQEGGRISNTEAFF. The V call is TRBV4-3, the J call TRBJ1-1; a possible D gene is TRBD1 (6 bases). This CDR3 has 17 residues. The V end was cut by 0 bases, the J end by 2 bases, with 16 bases between. The germline gives CDR1 LGHNA, CDR2 YSLEER.